This TCR beta chain was obtained from a study of cytomegalovirus exposure and HLA in healthy donors. On the study more broadly: Within an early data release were around 87 million unique TCRs drawn from HLA-typed donors. Study findings and constraints: Analysis was carried out at a later point, and it linked a missense DCLRE1C variant to TCR beta V- and J-gene trimming. An assumption of roughly uniform sequencing depth across donors underlay the presence/absence analyses.

In this sample, this clone turned up a few times. Its specificity is not known. The PCR used 60 Vbeta and 13 Jbeta primers. TCRdb's table, derived via immunoSEQ multiplex PCR, lists solely in-frame clones and lacks some. The table lists roughly 180,000 clones, just under 80% of them singletons, with 4.5% to 7.5% in the top ten. Healthy bone marrow donors made up the cohort. The sample taken for sequencing was PBMCs. The receptor's source is a woman in her 30s in good health and CMV-seropositive.

The CDR3 loop reads CASSTGWGFEQYF. The CDR3 coding sequence is TGTGCCAGCAGCACCGGCTGGGGCTTCGAGCAGTACTTC. The V gene is TRBV28, the J gene TRBJ2-7; a weak D match, TRBD1 (5 bases). The V gene's germline CDR1 is MDHEN and CDR2 SYDVKM. The CDR3 has 13 amino acids. The ends were cut back, 6 bases at V and 6 bases at J, with 15 bases in the middle.